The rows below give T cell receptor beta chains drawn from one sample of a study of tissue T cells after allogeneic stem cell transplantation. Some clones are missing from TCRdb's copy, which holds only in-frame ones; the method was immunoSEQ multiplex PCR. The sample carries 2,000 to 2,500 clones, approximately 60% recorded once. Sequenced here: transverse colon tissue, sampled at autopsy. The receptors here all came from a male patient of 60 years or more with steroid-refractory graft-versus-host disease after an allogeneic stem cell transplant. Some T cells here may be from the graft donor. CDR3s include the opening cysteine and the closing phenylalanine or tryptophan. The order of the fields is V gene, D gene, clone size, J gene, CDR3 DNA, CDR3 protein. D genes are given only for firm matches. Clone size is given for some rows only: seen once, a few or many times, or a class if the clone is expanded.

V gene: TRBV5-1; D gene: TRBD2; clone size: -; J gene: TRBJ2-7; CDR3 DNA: TGCGCCAGCAGCTTGCGTTCTCGCGGGGGGGAGACCTACGAGCAGTACTTC; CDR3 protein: CASSLRSRGGETYEQYF
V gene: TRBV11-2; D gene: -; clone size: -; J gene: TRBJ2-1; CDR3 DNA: TGTGCCAGCAGCTCGACAGGATTATCCTACAATGAGCAGTTCTTC; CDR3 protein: CASSSTGLSYNEQFF
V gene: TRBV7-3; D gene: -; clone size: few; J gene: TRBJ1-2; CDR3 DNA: TGTGCCAGCAGTCAAACAGGGTCGGGGGACTATGGCTACACCTTC; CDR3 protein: CASSQTGSGDYGYTF
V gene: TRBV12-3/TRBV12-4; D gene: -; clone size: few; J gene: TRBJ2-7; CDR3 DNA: TGTGCCAGCAGTTTCGGTCAGTTCTACGAGCAGTACTTC; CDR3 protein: CASSFGQFYEQYF
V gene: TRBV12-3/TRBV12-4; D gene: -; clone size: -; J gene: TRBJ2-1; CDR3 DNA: TGTGCCAGCAGTTTGAAACTTTACAATGAGCAGTTCTTC; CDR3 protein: CASSLKLYNEQFF
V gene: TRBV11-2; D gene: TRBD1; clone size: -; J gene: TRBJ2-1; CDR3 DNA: TGTGCCAGCACCAGGGGGCCGGACATGACCTACAATGAGCAGTTCTTC; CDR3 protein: CASTRGPDMTYNEQFF
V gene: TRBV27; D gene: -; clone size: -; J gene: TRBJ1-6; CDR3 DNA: TGTGCCAGCAGGCTCGACAGATCCTATAATTCACCCCTCCACTTT; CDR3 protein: CASRLDRSYNSPLHF
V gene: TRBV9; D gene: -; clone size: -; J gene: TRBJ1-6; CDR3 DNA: TGTGCCAGCAGTTGGTCCGGAAATTCACCCCTCCACTTT; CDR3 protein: CASSWSGNSPLHF
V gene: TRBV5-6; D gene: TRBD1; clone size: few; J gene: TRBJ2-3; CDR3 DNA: TGTGCCAGCAGCTTCTTCTTCGGACAGGGAAGCGCAGATACGCAGTATTTT; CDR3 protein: CASSFFFGQGSADTQYF
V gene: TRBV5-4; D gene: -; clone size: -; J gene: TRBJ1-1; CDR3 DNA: TGTGCCAGCAGCTCCCGATCATCCCAGCAGCGACTAAACACTGAAGCTTTCTTT; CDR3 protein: CASSSRSSQQRLNTEAFF
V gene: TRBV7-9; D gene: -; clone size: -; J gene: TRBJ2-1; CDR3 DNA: TGTGCCAGCAACTTTGGAGTAGCCCCCAATGAGCAGTTCTTC; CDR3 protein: CASNFGVAPNEQFF
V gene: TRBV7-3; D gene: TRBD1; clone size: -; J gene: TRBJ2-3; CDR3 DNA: TGTGCCAGCAGCCCGGACAGGGACCTGGCAGGGACGCAGTATTTT; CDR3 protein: CASSPDRDLAGTQYF
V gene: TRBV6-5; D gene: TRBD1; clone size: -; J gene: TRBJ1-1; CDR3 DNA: TGTGCCACGGACAGGGTCTCCACTGAAGCTTTCTTT; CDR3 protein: CATDRVSTEAFF
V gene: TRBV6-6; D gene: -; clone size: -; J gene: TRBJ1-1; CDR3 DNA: TGTGCCAGCAGTAGGGGGGAGCCCGGATTTGAAGCTTTCTTT; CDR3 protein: CASSRGEPGFEAFF
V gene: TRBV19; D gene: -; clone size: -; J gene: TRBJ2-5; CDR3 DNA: TGTGCCAGTAGTAAACGGGGTGCTGGTGAGACCCAGTACTTC; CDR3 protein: CASSKRGAGETQYF
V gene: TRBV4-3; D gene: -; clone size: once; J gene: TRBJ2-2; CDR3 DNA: TGCGCCAGCAGCCCGTGGGGGATGACGAACACCGGGGAGCTGTTTTTT; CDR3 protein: CASSPWGMTNTGELFF
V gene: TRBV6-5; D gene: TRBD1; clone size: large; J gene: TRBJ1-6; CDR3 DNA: TGTGCCAGCAGTTATGTTGGGACAGTAGAAAGGCCCCTCCACTTT; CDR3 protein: CASSYVGTVERPLHF
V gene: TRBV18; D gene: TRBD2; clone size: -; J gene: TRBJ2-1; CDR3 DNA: TGTGCCAGCTCACCGAATAGCGGGGACAATGAGCAGTTCTTC; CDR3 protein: CASSPNSGDNEQFF
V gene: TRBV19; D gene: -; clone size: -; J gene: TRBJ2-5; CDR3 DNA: TGTGCCAGTAGTATGTCGGGGAGGGAGACCCAGTACTTC; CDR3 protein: CASSMSGRETQYF
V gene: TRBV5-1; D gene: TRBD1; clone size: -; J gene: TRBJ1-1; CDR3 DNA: TGCGCCAGCAGCCCGGGACAGGCGAAGAACACTGAAGCTTTCTTT; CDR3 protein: CASSPGQAKNTEAFF
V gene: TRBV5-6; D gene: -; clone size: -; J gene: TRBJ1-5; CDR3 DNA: TGTGCCAGCAGCTTAAGAATAGGGCAGCCCCAGCATTTT; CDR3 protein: CASSLRIGQPQHF
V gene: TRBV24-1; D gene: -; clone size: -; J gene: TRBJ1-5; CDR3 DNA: TGTGCCACCAGTGATTTGTCCGGTCAGCCCCAGCATTTT; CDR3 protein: CATSDLSGQPQHF
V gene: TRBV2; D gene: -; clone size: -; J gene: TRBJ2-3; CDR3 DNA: TGTGCCAGCAGTGAAGGAACGTCAAGCACAGATACGCAGTATTTT; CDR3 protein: CASSEGTSSTDTQYF
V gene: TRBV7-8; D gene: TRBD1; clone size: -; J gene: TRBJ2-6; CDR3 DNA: TGTGCCTGCCTCCCCGGGACAGAGATCTCTGGGGCCAACGTCCTGACTTTC; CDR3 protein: CACLPGTEISGANVLTF
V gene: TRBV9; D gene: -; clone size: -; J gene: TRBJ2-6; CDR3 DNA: TGTGCCAGCAGCGTAGAGGGGGCTGGGGCCAACGTCCTGACTTTC; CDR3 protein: CASSVEGAGANVLTF
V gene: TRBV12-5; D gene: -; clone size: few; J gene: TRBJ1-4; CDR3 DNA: TGTGCTAGTGGTTTGCGGCCCTATGAAAAACTGTTTTTT; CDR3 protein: CASGLRPYEKLFF
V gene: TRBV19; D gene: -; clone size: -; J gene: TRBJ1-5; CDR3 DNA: TGTGCCAGTAGTCCCCTCATTAGCAATCAGCCCCAGCATTTT; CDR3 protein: CASSPLISNQPQHF
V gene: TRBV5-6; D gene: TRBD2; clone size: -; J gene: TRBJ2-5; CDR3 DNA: TGTGCCCGCCGCTGGGGGGCCGGGGGGGGAGAGACCCAGTACTTC; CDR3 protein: CARRWGAGGGETQYF
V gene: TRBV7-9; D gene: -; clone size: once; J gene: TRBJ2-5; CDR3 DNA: TGTGCCAGCAGCTCGCAAGAGACCCAGTACTTC; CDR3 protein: CASSSQETQYF
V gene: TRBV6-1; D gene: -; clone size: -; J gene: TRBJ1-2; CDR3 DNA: TGTGCCAGCAGTGAAACAGGGCTGGGCGGCTACACCTTC; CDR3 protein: CASSETGLGGYTF
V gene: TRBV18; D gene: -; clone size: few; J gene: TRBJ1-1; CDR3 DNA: TGTGCCAGCTCACCCCAGCGGGATGCCACTGAAGCTTTCTTT; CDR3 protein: CASSPQRDATEAFF
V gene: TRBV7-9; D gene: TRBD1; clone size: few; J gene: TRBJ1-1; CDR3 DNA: TGTGCCAGCCGGACAGGGGGGGAGAGTACTGAAGCTTTCTTT; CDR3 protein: CASRTGGESTEAFF
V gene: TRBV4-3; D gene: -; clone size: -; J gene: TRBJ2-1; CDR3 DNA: TGCGCCAGCAGCCAGGAACATACAAGCCATGAGCAGTTCTTC; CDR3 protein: CASSQEHTSHEQFF
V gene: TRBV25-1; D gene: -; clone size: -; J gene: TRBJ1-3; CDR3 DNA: TGTGCCAGCAGTGAATCAGGCAGGCTAATCTCCGGAAACACCATATATTTT; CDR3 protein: CASSESGRLISGNTIYF
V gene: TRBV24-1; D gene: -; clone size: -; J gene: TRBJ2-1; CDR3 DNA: TGTGCCACCAGTGATTGGAAGAACAATGAGCAGTTCTTC; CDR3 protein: CATSDWKNNEQFF
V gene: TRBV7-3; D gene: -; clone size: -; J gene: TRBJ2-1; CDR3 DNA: TGTGCCAGCAGCACCCAACAATTAATGGACCGGGGGCTCACCCCCTACAATGAGCAGTTCTTC; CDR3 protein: CASSTQQLMDRGLTPYNEQFF
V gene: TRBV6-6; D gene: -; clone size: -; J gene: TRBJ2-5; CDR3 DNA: TGTGCCAGCAGTTACGGCAGAGAGACCCAGTACTTC; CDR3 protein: CASSYGRETQYF
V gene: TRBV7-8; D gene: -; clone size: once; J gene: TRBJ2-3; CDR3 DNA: TGTGCCAGCAGCTTAGGAGCCCGGGCCACAGATACGCAGTATTTT; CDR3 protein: CASSLGARATDTQYF
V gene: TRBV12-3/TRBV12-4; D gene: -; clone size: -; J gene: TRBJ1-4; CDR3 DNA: TGTGCCAGCAGTTTACCCAACAAAAAACTGTTTTTT; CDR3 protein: CASSLPNKKLFF
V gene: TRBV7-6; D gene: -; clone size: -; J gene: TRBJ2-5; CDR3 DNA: TGTGCCAGCGGCGGGCAAGAGACCCAGTACTTC; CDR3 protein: CASGGQETQYF
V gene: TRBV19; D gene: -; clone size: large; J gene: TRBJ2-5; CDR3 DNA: TGTGCCAGTAGTATGAATCGGGGAGAGACCCAGTACTTC; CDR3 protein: CASSMNRGETQYF
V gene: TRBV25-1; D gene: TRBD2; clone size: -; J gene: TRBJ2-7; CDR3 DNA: TGTGCCAGCAGTGAAATACGGGGGGGGGCGGAGGAGCAGTACTTC; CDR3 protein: CASSEIRGGAEEQYF
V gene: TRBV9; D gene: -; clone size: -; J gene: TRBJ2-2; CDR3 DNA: TGTGCCAGCAGCGTTTTATCCAGGGAGAACACCGGGGAGCTGTTTTTT; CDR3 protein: CASSVLSRENTGELFF
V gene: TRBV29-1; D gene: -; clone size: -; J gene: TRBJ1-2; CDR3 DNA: TGCAGCGTTCTCCACAGTCCAGGCTACACCTTC; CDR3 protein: CSVLHSPGYTF
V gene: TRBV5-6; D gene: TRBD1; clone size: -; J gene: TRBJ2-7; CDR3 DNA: TGTGCCAGCAGCTTGGATGTGAGGGGGCCGTACGAGCAGTACTTC; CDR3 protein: CASSLDVRGPYEQYF
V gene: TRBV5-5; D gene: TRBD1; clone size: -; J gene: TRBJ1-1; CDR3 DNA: TGTGCCAGCAGCTTGCAGGGGGACACTGAAGCTTTCTTT; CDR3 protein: CASSLQGDTEAFF
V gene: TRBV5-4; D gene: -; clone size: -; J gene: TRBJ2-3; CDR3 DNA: TGTGCCAGCAGCTCCGGGACCGAGGATACGCAGTATTTT; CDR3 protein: CASSSGTEDTQYF
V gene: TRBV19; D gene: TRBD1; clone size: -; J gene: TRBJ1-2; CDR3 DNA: TGTGCCAGTAGTCCGACAGGGAACTATGGCTACACCTTC; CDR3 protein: CASSPTGNYGYTF
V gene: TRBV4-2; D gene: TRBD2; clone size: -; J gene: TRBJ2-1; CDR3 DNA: TGTGCCAGCAGCCTGAAACTGCGGGGGGGGGCCACCAATGAGCAGTTCTTC; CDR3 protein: CASSLKLRGGATNEQFF
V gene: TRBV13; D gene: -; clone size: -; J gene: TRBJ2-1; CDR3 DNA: TGTGCCAGCCGGGGGCCTGGGGGGTGGGATGAGCAGTTCTTC; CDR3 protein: CASRGPGGWDEQFF
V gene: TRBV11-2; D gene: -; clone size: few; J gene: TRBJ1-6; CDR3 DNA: TGTGCCAGCAGCACGGACATTTCGCGTTCACCCCTCCACTTT; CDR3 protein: CASSTDISRSPLHF
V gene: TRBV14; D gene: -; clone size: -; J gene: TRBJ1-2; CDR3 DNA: TGTGCCAGCAGCCAAGTAGGGACATATGGCTACACCTTC; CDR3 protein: CASSQVGTYGYTF
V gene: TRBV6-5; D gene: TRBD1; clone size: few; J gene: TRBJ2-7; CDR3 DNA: TGTGCCAGCAGTTCACAGGGGACGGGCTACGAGCAGTACTTC; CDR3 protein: CASSSQGTGYEQYF
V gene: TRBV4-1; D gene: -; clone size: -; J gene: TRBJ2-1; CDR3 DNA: TGCGCCAGCAGCCCACGGGACCTTGAGCAGTTCTTC; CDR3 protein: CASSPRDLEQFF